The TCR beta chain under discussion was sequenced for a study of shared T cell receptors in the human thymus. The CDR3 runs to 16 residues. Germline CDR1 is SGHTA and CDR2 is FQGNSA. Trimming pared 1 base from V and 1 base from J, leaving 13 bases between. The data were produced by immunoSEQ multiplex PCR, yet TCRdb's version contains in-frame clones alone and is incomplete. The sample has some 640,000 clones, around 87% seen once. The table lists this clone with a count of one. The sample also formed part of further work on human thymus T cells. This second study notes: The thymus tissue came from resections taken during corrective heart surgery. Highly overlapping thymic repertoires in unrelated individuals were reported by related research.

The rearrangement links TRBV7-2 to TRBJ1-1, with unresolved D. This clonotype was sampled from a boy younger than two with a congenital heart defect. Sequenced material: thymocytes. CDR3 amino acids: CASSLGPGASNTEAFF. The CDR3 DNA follows: TGTGCCAGCAGCTTAGGACCCGGAGCCTCGAACACTGAAGCTTTCTTT. The variable domain in full, with the rest retrieved from reference TRBV7-2 and TRBJ1-1, is GAGVSQSPSNKVTEKGKDVELRCDPISGHTALYWYRQSLGQGLEFLIYFQGNSAPDKSGLPSDRFSAERTGGSVSTLTIQRTQQEDSAVYLCASSLGPGASNTEAFFGQGTRLTVV.